One TCR beta chain is described in this entry. The record originates from a study of blood T cell repertoires in COVID-19. For the study at large: Spain, Italy and the United States supplied samples that represented acute and convalescent COVID-19. Nucleic acid was either cDNA or gDNA, and it came from T cells, B-cell-depleted T cells, or PBMCs.

Authors' methods: Amplification of reference gene primers provided the estimated nucleated cell counts. Sequenced by immunoSEQ multiplex PCR; TCRdb stores in-frame clones only, minus some. That table supplies the V and J calls and clone size; D and trimming were determined from the DNA. The sample holds approximately 200,000 clones, 75% to 90% seen once. The germline V gene encodes CDR1 SEHNR and CDR2 FQNEAQ (reference sequence). This CDR3 spans 18 amino acids. The germline V and J ends were trimmed by 5 bases and 1 base, with 21 bases remaining between them. This clonotype was obtained from a man in his 70s with active or convalescent COVID-19. The chain is built from TRBV7-9 and TRBJ2-1; D is possibly TRBD2 (7 bases). The sequencing input was peripheral blood. The CDR3 sequence: CASSGGLADLLSYNEQFF. CDR3 DNA sequence: TGTGCCAGCAGCGGGGGGCTAGCGGACCTACTTTCCTACAATGAGCAGTTCTTC.